The 24 T cell receptor beta chains below come from one sample, sequenced in a study of identical twins. TCRdb used MiXCR to reprocess the 5' RACE reads, holding one entry per CDR3 protein. The sample holds about 390,000 distinct CDR3 sequences, about 10% seen once. Sequenced input: naive T cells sorted from blood. The receptors stem from a woman aged 50 to 60 in good health.

This clonotype was counted only a few times. The chain carries TRBV5-1 and TRBJ2-1; a weak D match, TRBD2 (6 bases). The CDR3 runs 13 residues. Trimming shortened V by 6 bases and J by 6 bases, and 13 bases separated the two germline ends. CDR1 SGHRS and CDR2 YFSETQ come from the germline V gene. Here the CDR3 reads CASTLTSGNEQFF. The CDR3 nucleotides are TGCGCCAGCACACTGACTAGTGGCAATGAGCAGTTCTTC.

This clonotype has a handful of counts. The chain combines TRBV4-1 with TRBJ2-1, with TRBD2 matching over 14 bases. CDR1 is MGHRA, CDR2 YSYEKL, per germline. This CDR3 has 16 residues. The V and J ends lost 2 bases and 9 bases, in that order; junction bases with no gene match: 6. The CDR3 region is CASSQRLAGGGSEQFF. CDR3 bases: TGCGCCAGCAGCCAACGACTAGCGGGAGGGGGTAGTGAGCAGTTCTTC.

This clonotype has at least ten counts. The J gene is TRBJ1-6, the V gene TRBV27, with D unresolved. The V end was cut by 2 bases, the J end by 6 bases, with 5 bases between. Germline CDR1 reads MNHEY; CDR2 reads SMNVEV (reference sequence). The CDR3 is made up of 13 amino acids. The CDR3, as DNA: TGTGCCAGCAGTTTACGCGTTAATTCACCCCTCCACTTT. The encoded protein is CASSLRVNSPLHF.

V gene TRBV5-1 combines with J gene TRBJ2-7; the match to TRBD2 covers 13 bases. Germline V gives CDR1 SGHRS, CDR2 YFSETQ. This CDR3 is built from 16 residues. Unmatched junction bases numbered 6, after V lost 4 bases and J lost 2 bases. The CDR3 nucleotides are TGCGCCAGCAGCGCAGGACTAGCGGGAGTCGCCTACGAGCAGTACTTC. Translating gives CASSAGLAGVAYEQYF.

This clonotype was counted only a few times. The chain combines TRBV12-3 or TRBV12-4 with TRBJ2-1, with a possible D match to TRBD1 (5 bases). Trimming removed 4 bases at V and 4 bases at J, with 14 bases between. CDR3 length: 15 residues. The CDR3 spells CASSSGPAGYNEQFF. The DNA of the CDR3 is TGTGCCAGCAGTTCCGGCCCAGCAGGGTACAATGAGCAGTTCTTC.

The gene calls are TRBV7-8 and TRBJ2-5, with TRBD2 matching 7 bases. The V gene end was trimmed by 5 bases and the J gene end by 4 bases; junction bases not matched to a gene: 13. CDR3 length: 16 residues. CDR1 and CDR2 (germline): SGHVS, FQNEAQ. CDR3 nucleotide sequence: TGTGCCAGCAGCGGACGCTTTGGGCGGGAGTTAGAGACCCAGTACTTC. Translated: CASSGRFGRELETQYF.

V is TRBV10-3 and J is TRBJ2-5; D gene ambiguous. Germline CDR1 reads ENHRY; CDR2 reads SYGVKD. The CDR3 covers 15 residues. The V and J ends lost 6 bases and 4 bases respectively, with 18 bases between them. CDR3 protein: CAIRPGPPSPETQYF. As DNA, the CDR3 is TGTGCCATCAGGCCCGGGCCCCCTTCCCCAGAGACCCAGTACTTC.

This rearrangement joins TRBV5-1 to TRBJ1-1, with D unresolved. This CDR3 has 15 residues. The germline gives CDR1 SGHRS, CDR2 YFSETQ. V gave up 0 bases and J gave up 1 base, with 10 bases separating them. The chain's CDR3 is CASSLEAGRNTEAFF. Written as DNA, the CDR3 is TGCGCCAGCAGCTTGGAGGCAGGACGGAACACTGAAGCTTTCTTT.

The rearrangement links TRBV9 to TRBJ2-7; 10 nucleotides match TRBD2. After removal of 3 bases from V and 6 bases from J, the junction contained 9 bases not matched to a gene. Germline V gene sequence: CDR1 SGDLS, CDR2 YYNGEE. The CDR3 extends over 15 amino acids. In nucleotides, the CDR3 is TGTGCCAGCAGCGCAACAGGACTAGCGGAAGGCGAGCAGTACTTC. Residues: CASSATGLAEGEQYF.

This clonotype was counted ten times or more. The chain recombines TRBV6-1 with TRBJ1-1, with 7 bases that match TRBD1. CDR1 MNHNS and CDR2 SASEGT come from the germline V gene. This CDR3 region has 11 residues. V shed 3 bases, J shed 11 bases, and the junction held 3 bases outside the gene matches. The CDR3, as DNA: TGTGCCAGCAGTGAGGACAGGCCGGCTTTCTTT. Protein sequence: CASSEDRPAFF.

The chain recombines TRBV19 with TRBJ1-1, with D possibly matching TRBD1 (6 bases). The CDR3 is made up of 16 amino acids. With 6 bases removed from V and 1 base from J, the gap between germline ends came to 18 bases. Germline lookup yields CDR1 LNHDA and CDR2 SQIVND (reference sequence). CDR3: CASRTTGGRTNTEAFF. The CDR3 nucleotides are TGTGCCAGTAGGACGACCGGGGGCCGGACGAACACTGAAGCTTTCTTT.

This chain connects TRBV5-1 to TRBJ2-1; 7 positions match TRBD2. The germline V gene has CDR1 SGHRS and CDR2 YFSETQ. The CDR3 loop spans 15 amino acids. V gave up 0 bases and J gave up 4 bases; unmatched junction bases: 4. CDR3 protein: CASSLAREGYNEQFF. For the CDR3, the DNA is TGCGCCAGCAGCTTGGCCAGGGAGGGTTACAATGAGCAGTTCTTC.

This clonotype was counted between two and nine times. The chain has TRBV12-3 or TRBV12-4 and TRBJ2-3; either TRBD1 or TRBD2 may supply D (5 bases each). V dropped 6 bases and J dropped 10 bases, with 17 bases sitting between them. The CDR3 runs 13 residues. The CDR3 DNA is TGTGCCAGCAGCCCGGGACCCGCGTTGGCGCAGTATTTT. Translation: CASSPGPALAQYF.

This clonotype was seen more than once but under ten times. The chain has TRBV29-1 and TRBJ1-2; D is unclear. Trimming stripped 5 bases from V and 4 bases from J, with 8 bases between. CDR1 SQVTM and CDR2 ANQGSEA come from the germline V gene. This CDR3 has 11 residues. For the CDR3, the DNA is TGCAGCGTTTACGGATCCTATGGCTACACCTTC. It is translated as CSVYGSYGYTF.

J is TRBJ2-5 and V is TRBV3-1; TRBD2 matches at 13 bases. Germline CDR1 is LGHDT and CDR2 is YNNKEL (reference sequence). The CDR3 has 16 amino acids. Germline trimming cut 2 bases from V and 5 bases from J; bases unmatched to any gene: 5. The CDR3 reads CASSQPLAGGPETQYF. The CDR3 DNA reads TGTGCCAGCAGCCAACCACTAGCGGGAGGGCCGGAGACCCAGTACTTC.

This chain links TRBV5-1 with TRBJ2-3, with TRBD1 identical over 8 bases. Germline V gene data show CDR1 as SGHRS and CDR2 as YFSETQ. J gave up 1 base and V 3 bases, and 4 bases lay outside the gene matches. CDR3 length: 15 amino acids. The CDR3 loop reads CASSYDRGGTDTQYF. The CDR3 coding sequence is TGCGCCAGCAGCTATGACAGGGGAGGCACAGATACGCAGTATTTT.

This clonotype was seen many times. This chain joins TRBV15 and TRBJ2-3, with D hard to call. The germline CDR1 and CDR2 sequences are LNHNV and YYDKDF (reference sequence). V lost 4 bases to trimming and J lost 8 bases, with 13 bases between them. This CDR3 contains 13 residues. In DNA form, the CDR3 reads TGTGCCACCAGCACCAAGGGTGGCTCTACGCAGTATTTT. Amino acid sequence: CATSTKGGSTQYF.

This clonotype appeared a few times. The chain uses TRBV5-1 and TRBJ2-1; 7 bases line up with TRBD2. This CDR3 spans 16 amino acids. Germline V CDR1 and CDR2: SGHRS, YFSETQ. The trim removed 2 bases at V and 2 bases at J, leaving 7 bases unmatched. CDR3 nucleotides: TGCGCCAGCAGCTTCCTAGCGGACTCCACCTACAATGAGCAGTTCTTC. Translating it yields CASSFLADSTYNEQFF.

The chain links TRBV5-1 to TRBJ2-1, with D possibly matching TRBD2 (5 bases). This CDR3 region has 16 residues. V gave up 2 bases and J gave up 0 bases, with 12 bases separating them. The germline gives CDR1 SGHRS, CDR2 YFSETQ. CDR3: CASSFQSTSSYNEQFF. The DNA of the CDR3 is TGCGCCAGCAGCTTCCAGTCTACTAGCTCCTACAATGAGCAGTTCTTC.

This clonotype was recorded at least ten times. The chain recombines TRBV6-5 with TRBJ2-1, with D possibly matching TRBD1 (5 bases). The CDR3 covers 13 residues. Germline CDR1 MNHEY, CDR2 SVGAGI. Trimming removed 6 bases at V and 5 bases at J, with 11 bases between. The CDR3 is CASRTDRDNEQFF. In DNA form, the CDR3 reads TGTGCCAGCAGAACCGACAGAGACAATGAGCAGTTCTTC.

The genes are TRBV12-3 or TRBV12-4 and TRBJ2-7, with D perhaps matching TRBD2 (5 bases). The CDR3 contains 15 residues. V was shortened by 3 bases and J by 0 bases, with 12 bases between the two germline ends. The CDR3 loop reads CASSLNGLASYEQYF. The CDR3 DNA is TGTGCCAGCAGTTTGAATGGGCTAGCCTCCTACGAGCAGTACTTC.

The V and J genes are TRBV11-2 and TRBJ2-1, with 8 bases fitting TRBD2. The trim removed 4 bases at V and 0 bases at J, leaving 14 bases unmatched. The CDR3 length is 19 residues. CDR1 is SGHAT and CDR2 is FQNNGV in the germline V gene. The CDR3 coding sequence is TGTGCCAGCAGCTCCCACGTGGGTAGCGGGATTCTCTCCTACAATGAGCAGTTCTTC. Amino acid sequence: CASSSHVGSGILSYNEQFF.

This clonotype was counted only a few times. The chain carries TRBV25-1 and TRBJ2-7, with D maybe TRBD1 (5 bases). Germline CDR1 MGHDK, CDR2 SYGVNS. V shed 4 bases and J shed 0 bases, with 10 bases lying between them. The CDR3 is made up of 14 amino acids. CDR3 nucleotide sequence: TGTGCCAGCAGTGTACACAGGAGCTCCTACGAGCAGTACTTC. It yields the protein CASSVHRSSYEQYF.

In this sample, this clonotype turned up many times. CDR3 sequence: CASSSGGPNEQFF. DNA for the CDR3: TGTGCCAGCAGCTCTGGAGGGCCCAATGAGCAGTTCTTC. The chain links TRBV7-6 to TRBJ2-1, with D perhaps matching TRBD2 (6 bases). V was clipped by 4 bases and J by 6 bases, with 10 bases between them. Germline V gives CDR1 SGHVS, CDR2 FNYEAQ. This CDR3 contains 13 residues. Complete variable domain (other parts from reference TRBV7-6 and TRBJ2-1): GAGVSQSPRYKVTKRGQDVALRCDPISGHVSLYWYRQALGQGPEFLTYFNYEAQQDKSGLPNDRFSAERPEGSISTLTIQRTEQRDSAMYRCASSSGGPNEQFFGPGTRLTVL.